The clone carrying this T cell receptor (beta chain) was seen at least ten times. The sample comes from a study of neurological immune-mediated disorders. Germline CDR1 and CDR2: MNHEY and SVGAGI. The J segment lost 4 bases and the V segment lost 2 bases, leaving 7 bases of the junction unmatched. The CDR3 sequence is 15 residues long. As for time point: technical triplicate 3. TCRdb re-derived calls from the 5' RACE reads in MiXCR, one entry per CDR3 protein. This table holds 25,000 to 35,000 distinct CDR3 sequences, about 15% found once. The chain links TRBV6-5 to TRBJ2-7; 8 bases fit TRBD1. Material: CD4+ T cells from blood. This TCR came from a female donor with HTLV-1-associated myelopathy (HAM/TSP). CDR3 in DNA: TGTGCCAGCAGTTACCACTCTGGACAGGGATACGAGCAGTACTTC. Residues: CASSYHSGQGYEQYF.